These 23 T cell receptor beta chains originate from one sample sequenced in a study of T cells after yellow fever vaccination. Using its own MiXCR run on the 5' RACE reads, TCRdb lists one record per CDR3 protein. Of under 55,000 distinct CDR3 sequences listed, almost 7% are singletons. Specimen: CD8+ T cells not binding an NS4B(214-222) dextramer, sorted from PBMCs, collected 45 days after the yellow fever booster vaccination. These receptors were obtained from a man aged 25 to 40 who received the YFV17D yellow fever vaccine.

This clonotype was seen many times. In DNA form, the CDR3 reads TGTGCCAGCAGCTTAGTTGGCAGGGTCGGCACCGGGGAGCTGTTTTTT. This codes for CASSLVGRVGTGELFF. The rearrangement joins TRBV11-2 to TRBJ2-2, with D maybe TRBD1 (5 bases). The CDR3 has 16 amino acids. Trimming cost V 1 base and J 4 bases, with 13 bases left between them. Germline CDR1 SGHAT, CDR2 FQNNGV.

Remarks on this clonotype: One end of the junction does not line up with germline, which may come from a read error. V usage is TRBV6-5 and J usage is TRBJ2-5; D possibly corresponds to TRBD2 (6 bases). The CDR3 is made up of 11 amino acids. Germline V gene lookup returns CDR1 MNHEY and CDR2 SVGAGI. The CDR3 here is CASSEAGRTNF. CDR3 DNA sequence: TGTGCCAGCAGTGAAGCGGGCCGCACGAACTTC.

The sample holds many counts of this clonotype. The rearrangement links TRBV6-1 to TRBJ2-4, with D uncertain. Germline CDR1 and CDR2: MNHNS and SASEGT. The V end was cut by 7 bases, the J end by 0 bases, with 13 bases between. The CDR3 length is 15 residues. This CDR3 is CASKPNTLAKNIQYF. The DNA for the CDR3 is TGTGCCAGCAAACCGAACACACTAGCCAAAAACATTCAGTACTTC.

This clonotype was seen ten or more times. V gene TRBV20-1 combines with J gene TRBJ2-1; possibly TRBD1 for D (6 bases). The V end lost 4 bases, the J end lost 3 bases, and 13 bases lay between the germline ends. Per germline, CDR1 DFQATT and CDR2 SNEGSKA (reference sequence). The CDR3 consists of 14 residues. The CDR3 sequence is CSAMGAGDYNEQFF. CDR3 sequence (DNA): TGCAGTGCTATGGGGGCCGGGGACTACAATGAGCAGTTCTTC.

This clonotype was seen ten or more times. For the CDR3, the DNA is TGTGCCACCAGCCCTCGACTAGCGGGAGATCCTGCCAAAAACATTCAGTACTTC. This gives the protein CATSPRLAGDPAKNIQYF. V gene TRBV15 combines with J gene TRBJ2-4; 12 nucleotides align to TRBD2. CDR1 is LNHNV, CDR2 YYDKDF, per germline (reference sequence). V lost 5 bases and J lost 1; bases outside the gene matches: 9. There are 18 residues in the CDR3.

This clonotype was counted at least ten times. The genes are TRBV5-5 and TRBJ1-2; TRBD1 matches at 10 bases. The CDR3 is 16 residues long. Germline V gene data show CDR1 as SGHKS and CDR2 as YYEKEE (reference sequence). V lost 4 bases, J lost 7 bases, and 13 bases stayed unmatched. Here the CDR3 reads CASSPDRGTAGFGYTF. CDR3 DNA: TGTGCCAGCAGCCCGGACAGGGGGACTGCTGGGTTTGGCTACACCTTC.

Many counts were recorded for this clonotype. The V and J genes are TRBV5-1 and TRBJ2-4, with D perhaps assigned TRBD1 or TRBD2 (5 bases each). Germline CDR1 is SGHRS and CDR2 is YFSETQ. With 4 bases removed from V and 0 bases from J, the gap between germline ends came to 14 bases. The CDR3 covers 16 residues. The CDR3 sequence: CASSLGTDLAKNIQYF. Written as DNA, the CDR3 is TGCGCCAGCAGCCTAGGGACGGACCTAGCCAAAAACATTCAGTACTTC.

This clonotype came up many times. The genes are TRBV11-2 and TRBJ2-7; D could derive from TRBD1 or TRBD2 (5 bases each). Germline values: CDR1 SGHAT, CDR2 FQNNGV. The CDR3 covers 11 residues. V was shortened by 3 bases and J by 6 bases, with 6 bases between the two germline ends. The DNA for the CDR3 is TGTGCCAGCAGCTTGGGACCCGAGCAGTACTTC. Its protein product is CASSLGPEQYF.

This clonotype was counted at least ten times. V and J are TRBV29-1 and TRBJ2-7; TRBD1 might be the D (6 bases). The germline V gene has CDR1 SQVTM and CDR2 ANQGSEA. CDR3 length: 15 residues. V shed 1 base and J shed 1 base, with 14 bases lying between them. In DNA, the CDR3 is TGCAGCGTTGAAGCAGGGGCAGGGGTGTCCTACGAGCAGTACTTC. This gives the protein CSVEAGAGVSYEQYF.

This clonotype was seen at least ten times. The rearrangement uses TRBV14 and TRBJ2-1; D gene uncertain. Trimming removed 0 bases at V and 6 bases at J, with 6 bases between. CDR3 size: 13 residues. Germline values: CDR1 SGHDN, CDR2 FVKESK. The CDR3 DNA reads TGTGCCAGCAGCCAAGACAGTTTCAATGAGCAGTTCTTC. It specifies CASSQDSFNEQFF.

This clonotype was observed many times. V is TRBV29-1 and J is TRBJ1-1, with D unresolved. Germline CDR1 SQVTM, CDR2 ANQGSEA. The V end lost 4 bases, the J end lost 0 bases, and 9 bases lay between the germline ends. This CDR3 is built from 13 residues. The CDR3 DNA follows: TGCAGCGTTGTGGACTTGATGAACACTGAAGCTTTCTTT. Its protein is CSVVDLMNTEAFF.

This clonotype was detected many times. The chain couples TRBV2 to TRBJ1-1; no clear D gene. The V and J ends lost 7 bases and 2 bases respectively, with 14 bases between them. This CDR3 contains 14 residues. Looked up from germline, CDR1 is SNHLY and CDR2 is FYNNEI. DNA of the CDR3: TGTGCCAGCATCGTAGAGGGCTTTAACACTGAAGCTTTCTTT. As protein: CASIVEGFNTEAFF.

This clonotype was counted only a few times. The rearrangement links TRBV3-2 to TRBJ1-5. TRBV3-2 is classified as a pseudogene. The CDR3 is 15 residues long. The chain's CDR3 is CASCQGGYSNQPQHF. CDR3 bases: TGTGCCTCCTGCCAAGGAGGGTATAGCAATCAGCCCCAGCATTTT.

Points on this clonotype: A much larger clone sits a single nucleotide away, making a read error possible. The genes are TRBV28 and TRBJ2-5; 7 nucleotides match TRBD2. The CDR3 has 12 amino acids. Looked up from germline, CDR1 is MDHEN and CDR2 is SYDVKM. The CDR3 bases are TGTGCCAGCAGTTTACGGCGGGAGACCAAGTACTTC. Amino acids: CASSLRRETKYF.

This clonotype appeared many times. The chain carries TRBV30 and TRBJ2-7; TRBD1 aligns across 8 bases. V lost 2 bases to trimming and J lost 1 base; unmatched junction nucleotides: 4. Germline assignment: CDR1 GTSNPN and CDR2 SVGIG (reference sequence). The CDR3 is 14 amino acids. CDR3 loop: CAWSPGGMSYEQYF. DNA of the CDR3: TGTGCCTGGAGTCCAGGGGGCATGTCCTACGAGCAGTACTTC.

In its sample, this clonotype was seen many times. V usage is TRBV21-1 and J usage is TRBJ1-4; TRBD1, the table's D call, was not compared with the DNA. TRBV21-1 is annotated as a pseudogene. The CDR3 extends over 19 amino acids. The CDR3 spells CASSKAQGHRNPTNEKLFF. For the CDR3, the DNA is TGTGCCAGCAGCAAAGCCCAGGGGCACAGAAACCCAACTAATGAAAAACTGTTTTTT.

There are many counts of this clonotype. The V gene is TRBV20-1, the J gene TRBJ2-7; 12 positions agree with TRBD2. After removal of 5 bases from V and 3 bases from J, the junction contained 11 bases not matched to a gene. Germline CDR1 DFQATT, CDR2 SNEGSKA (reference sequence). CDR3 length: 16 amino acids. CDR3 nucleotide sequence: TGCAGTGCTGAAACGGGAAGGACTAGCGGGATCTACGAGCAGTACTTC. Translated: CSAETGRTSGIYEQYF.

This clonotype was recorded many times. The rearrangement joins TRBV15 to TRBJ2-5, with D perhaps TRBD2 (6 bases). With 1 base removed from V and 2 bases from J, the gap between germline ends came to 11 bases. CDR3 length equals 15 residues. Germline V gene data show CDR1 as LNHNV and CDR2 as YYDKDF (reference sequence). The CDR3: CATSRVDSGQETQYF. CDR3 DNA sequence: TGTGCCACCAGCAGAGTTGATAGCGGACAAGAGACCCAGTACTTC.

This clonotype has a count of ten or more. The genes are TRBV28 and TRBJ1-1; no clear D. Trimming removed 5 bases at V and 1 base at J, with 17 bases between. Germline values: CDR1 MDHEN, CDR2 SYDVKM. The CDR3 extends over 16 amino acids. CDR3 sequence: CASSGNSVLSNTEAFF. CDR3 coding DNA: TGTGCCAGCAGTGGTAATTCAGTTCTTTCGAACACTGAAGCTTTCTTT.

This clonotype was recorded at least ten times. The chain combines TRBV7-9 with TRBJ2-2, with D perhaps matching TRBD1 or TRBD2 (5 bases each). Looked up from germline, CDR1 is SEHNR and CDR2 is FQNEAQ (reference sequence). V dropped 7 bases and J dropped 6 bases, with 9 bases sitting between them. The CDR3 contains 12 residues. The CDR3 region has the DNA TGTGCCAGCACCTTGGGGGCCGGGGAGCTGTTTTTT. Protein: CASTLGAGELFF.

In this sample, this clonotype turned up many times. The rearrangement uses TRBV28 and TRBJ2-7; possible D gene TRBD1, 6 bases. The length of the CDR3 is 15 residues. Germline values: CDR1 MDHEN, CDR2 SYDVKM. V lost 6 bases to trimming and J lost 3 bases, with 18 bases between them. DNA for the CDR3: TGTGCCAGCAGGGTGGGGGCACGCTCACTCTACGAGCAGTACTTC. Protein: CASRVGARSLYEQYF.

This clonotype has only a few counts. The chain recombines TRBV19 with TRBJ2-1; 11 bases align to TRBD2. Germline CDR1 reads LNHDA; CDR2 reads SQIVND (reference sequence). The V segment lost 8 bases and the J segment 6 bases; nucleotides outside the gene matches: 12. This CDR3 region has 16 residues. The CDR3 coding sequence is TGTGCCAGTGCGGAGTATAGCGGGAGGGCCGGCAATGAGCAGTTCTTC. Translated, it gives CASAEYSGRAGNEQFF.

This clonotype came up many times. The CDR3 DNA follows: TGTGCCAGCAGCCAAGATAGGGGAGGGACTGAGCAGTTCTTC. Protein sequence: CASSQDRGGTEQFF. This sequence joins TRBV3-1 and TRBJ2-1, with 7 bases fitting TRBD2. The germline gives CDR1 LGHDT, CDR2 YNNKEL (reference sequence). The ends lost 0 bases at V and 9 bases at J; junction bases unmatched: 5. The CDR3 runs 14 residues.